This T cell receptor (beta chain) was captured in a study of blood T cell repertoires in COVID-19. This CDR3 has 15 amino acids. Germline assignment: CDR1 MDHEN and CDR2 SYDVKM. Trimming cost V 5 bases and J 4 bases, with 15 bases left between them. The repertoire was sequenced with immunoSEQ multiplex PCR; TCRdb's copy has only in-frame clones and lacks some. Here the sample spans around 160,000 clones, 65% to 90% being singletons. Input material: peripheral blood. The chain employs TRBV28 and TRBJ2-1; the D is unclear. The source is a man aged 55 to 70 with acute or convalescent COVID-19. DNA for the CDR3: TGTGCCAGCAGTCCCAGAGGAGCCTTATACAATGAGCAGTTCTTC. Translating gives CASSPRGALYNEQFF.